The T cell receptor beta chain described here comes from a study of PD-1 blockade in classical Hodgkin lymphoma. All the patients suffered relapse after autologous stem cell transplantation, and brentuximab vedotin exposure differed. This CDR3 spans 19 amino acids. CDR1 is MNHNS and CDR2 is SASEGT in the germline V gene. Unmatched junction bases numbered 10, after V lost 2 bases and J lost 2 bases. Profiling relied on immunoSEQ multiplex PCR, and the TCRdb table lists in-frame clones only, not all of them. The data contain 70,000 to 85,000 clones, under 95% of them singletons. This rearrangement joins TRBV6-1 to TRBJ2-2; 11 bases agree with TRBD2. Material: peripheral blood mononuclear cells (PBMCs), obtained at baseline. This clonotype originated in a human donor with classical Hodgkin lymphoma. This chain's CDR3 is CASSEIFIAGGPNTGELFF. In DNA, the CDR3 is TGTGCCAGCAGTGAAATATTTATAGCGGGAGGGCCCAACACCGGGGAGCTGTTTTTT.